This entry describes one TCR beta chain. A second about 6 to 12 cycle PCR used barcoded and J-beta primers. TCRdb re-derived calls from the 5' RACE reads in MiXCR, one entry per CDR3 protein. This sample has 1.5 million to 2 million distinct CDR3 sequences, with around 40% found just once. The CDR3 spans 12 residues. Per the germline V gene, CDR1 is DFQATT and CDR2 is SNEGSKA (reference sequence). The V end was cut by 1 base, the J end by 7 bases, with 10 bases between. This sample was taken from a study of blood T cells in healthy people across ages. Sample: blood. The chain joins TRBV20-1 to TRBJ1-2; D unclear. This sequence was found in a human donor in good health. CDR3 in DNA: TGCAGTGCTAGAGTGGGATGTGGTGGCTACACCTTC. It encodes CSARVGCGGYTF.